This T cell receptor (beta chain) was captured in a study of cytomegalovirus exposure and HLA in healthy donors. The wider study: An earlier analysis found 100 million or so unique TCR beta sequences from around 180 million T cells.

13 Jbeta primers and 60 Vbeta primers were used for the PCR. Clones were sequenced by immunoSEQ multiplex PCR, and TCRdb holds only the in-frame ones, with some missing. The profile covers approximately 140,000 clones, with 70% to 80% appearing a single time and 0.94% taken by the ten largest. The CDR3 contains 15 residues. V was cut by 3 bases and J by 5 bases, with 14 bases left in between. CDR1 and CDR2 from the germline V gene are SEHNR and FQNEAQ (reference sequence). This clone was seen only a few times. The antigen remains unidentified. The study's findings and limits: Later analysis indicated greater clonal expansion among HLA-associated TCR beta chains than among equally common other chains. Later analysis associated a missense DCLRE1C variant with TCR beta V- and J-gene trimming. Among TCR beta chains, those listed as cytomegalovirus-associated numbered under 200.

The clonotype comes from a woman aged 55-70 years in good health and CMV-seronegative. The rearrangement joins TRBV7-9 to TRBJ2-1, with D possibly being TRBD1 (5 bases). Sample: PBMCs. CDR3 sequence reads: CASSFTYRPDNEQFF. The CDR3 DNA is TGTGCCAGCAGCTTTACGTACAGGCCGGACAATGAGCAGTTCTTC.